This TCR beta chain was found in a study of OX40 agonist ivuxolimab in advanced cancers. Study summary: In this cohort, patients received ivuxolimab, an agonistic anti-OX40 (CD134) antibody.

Generated by immunoSEQ multiplex PCR, the TCRdb table keeps only in-frame clones and is missing some. The repertoire includes about 51,000 clones, roughly 90% of them detected once, and 3.5% to 4.5% sits in the top ten. The source material was CD4+ or CD8+ T cells sorted from blood, sampled in a trial of the OX40 agonist ivuxolimab. This TCR came from an adult with an advanced solid tumor such as melanoma, head and neck, liver or kidney cancer.

The chain's CDR3 is CASSRDRGDLETQYF. Here the CDR3 DNA reads TGCGCCAGCAGCAGGGACAGGGGCGACCTAGAGACCCAGTACTTC. This chain uses TRBV5-1 with TRBJ2-5; 10 positions match TRBD1. The germline V gene has CDR1 SGHRS and CDR2 YFSETQ. The CDR3 extends over 15 amino acids. The V segment lost 4 bases and the J segment 4 bases; nucleotides outside the gene matches: 7. The entire variable domain, with the rest obtained from reference TRBV5-1 and TRBJ2-5, is as follows: KAGVTQTPRYLIKTRGQQVTLSCSPISGHRSVSWYQQTPGQGLQFLFEYFSETQRNKGNFPGRFSGRQFSNSRSEMNVSTLELGDSALYLCASSRDRGDLETQYFGPGTRLLVL.